Below are 31 T cell receptor beta chains sequenced from a single sample in a study of T cells in Graves' hyperthyroidism and ophthalmopathy. Amplified TCR beta CDR3 regions derived from RNA transcripts. First-round RT-PCR of the TCR CDR3 relied on the HTBI primer set. TCRdb redid the calling of the multiplex PCR reads with MiXCR, one entry per CDR3 protein. The repertoire holds around 600,000 distinct CDR3 sequences, with 11% to 15% as singletons. The sequencing sample was made of blood. These TCRs come from a woman aged 18-30 years with Graves' ophthalmopathy.

In nucleotides, the CDR3 is TGTGCCAGTAGTACGCAGGGGGCTGCACGGAAGACCCAGTACTTC. This encodes CASSTQGAARKTQYF. This sequence joins TRBV19 and TRBJ2-5; 8 bases line up with TRBD1. The germline gives CDR1 LNHDA, CDR2 SQIVND (reference sequence). CDR3 length: 15 residues. V lost 4 bases, J lost 6 bases, and 10 bases stayed unmatched.

This clonotype was counted ten times or more. V is TRBV12-3 or TRBV12-4 and J is TRBJ2-6, with D maybe TRBD2 (5 bases). The V end was cut by 6 bases, the J end by 0 bases, with 12 bases between. The CDR3 is 16 amino acids. CDR3 bases: TGTGCCAGCAGCCGGGGTCCCCTCTCTGGGGCCAACGTCCTGACTTTC. It is translated as CASSRGPLSGANVLTF.

This clonotype was counted ten times or more. V usage is TRBV10-3 and J usage is TRBJ2-1; 9 bases line up with TRBD2. The CDR3 covers 17 residues. Trimming at V came to 8 bases and at J to 9 bases, leaving 20 bases not matched to a gene. Germline V CDR1 and CDR2: ENHRY, SYGVKD. The CDR3, as DNA: TGTGCCATCGGGGCGGCAGGGCGTAGCGGGAGTTTCGGTGAGCAGTTCTTC. Translating gives CAIGAAGRSGSFGEQFF.

V and J are TRBV29-1 and TRBJ2-1; possible D gene TRBD2, 6 bases. Trimming cost V 3 bases and J 4 bases, with 13 bases left between them. CDR1 is SQVTM, CDR2 ANQGSEA, per germline. The length of the CDR3 is 14 residues. The CDR3 DNA is TGCAGCGTTGAGGGGGTTGGGGGGTACAATGAGCAGTTCTTC. Its protein product is CSVEGVGGYNEQFF.

The chain employs TRBV5-4 and TRBJ1-2; 7 positions match TRBD1. With 6 bases clipped from V and 6 bases from J, the junction kept 8 bases outside the gene matches. This CDR3 spans 13 amino acids. Looked up from germline, CDR1 is SGHNT and CDR2 is YYREEE (reference sequence). The CDR3 coding sequence is TGTGCCAGCAACGACAGGGCTCTAGATGGCTACACCTTC. Residues: CASNDRALDGYTF.

This clonotype was detected many times. This chain links TRBV20-1 with TRBJ2-7; a possible D gene is TRBD2 (6 bases). The length of the CDR3 is 14 residues. With 0 bases removed from V and 2 bases from J, the gap between germline ends came to 11 bases. The germline V gene encodes CDR1 DFQATT and CDR2 SNEGSKA (reference sequence). The CDR3 loop is CSARDERVTYEQYF. CDR3 nucleotide sequence: TGCAGTGCTAGAGATGAGCGGGTTACCTACGAGCAGTACTTC.

The table lists this clonotype with many counts. V is TRBV12-3 or TRBV12-4 and J is TRBJ1-2, with a weak D call TRBD1 (6 bases). Trimming removed 2 bases at V and 8 bases at J, with 12 bases between. The CDR3 contains 13 residues. The CDR3 sequence is CASSLWGARGYTF. DNA for the CDR3: TGTGCCAGCAGTTTATGGGGGGCGCGGGGCTACACCTTC.

This clonotype has more than one count but fewer than ten. V usage is TRBV7-3 and J usage is TRBJ2-3, with D tentatively TRBD1 (5 bases). Per germline, CDR1 SGHTA and CDR2 FQGTGA. The CDR3 is made up of 14 amino acids. V lost 4 bases and J lost 4, with 12 bases in between. CDR3 amino acids: CASSSTPGSDTQYF. In nucleotides, the CDR3 is TGTGCCAGCAGCTCAACCCCAGGGTCAGATACGCAGTATTTT.

This clonotype was seen at least ten times. The rearrangement links TRBV11-3 to TRBJ2-2; 8 bases are shared with TRBD1. CDR1 is SGHNT, CDR2 YENEEA, per germline. CDR3 size: 18 residues. Germline trimming cut 0 bases from V and 4 bases from J; bases unmatched to any gene: 10. The CDR3 sequence: CASSLDHGSTGATGELFF. The CDR3 nucleotides are TGTGCCAGCAGCTTAGATCATGGGTCGACAGGGGCCACCGGGGAGCTGTTTTTT.

At least ten counts were recorded for this clonotype. This chain uses TRBV30 with TRBJ1-5; D remains ambiguous. CDR1 and CDR2 (germline): GTSNPN, SVGIG (reference sequence). V was shortened by 1 base and J by 1 base, with 5 bases between the two germline ends. The CDR3 has 13 residues. The CDR3 spells CAWSEGSNQPQHF. CDR3 sequence (DNA): TGTGCCTGGAGTGAAGGGAGCAATCAGCCCCAGCATTTT.

At least ten counts were recorded for this clonotype. The chain is built from TRBV27 and TRBJ1-2; possible D gene TRBD1, 6 bases. The CDR3 spans 17 residues. V was cut by 2 bases and J by 4 bases, with 20 bases left in between. Germline CDR1 reads MNHEY; CDR2 reads SMNVEV (reference sequence). CDR3 nucleotides: TGTGCCAGCAGTTTAGTCCGGGGAGGGGGAGGTCGCTATGGCTACACCTTC. Protein sequence: CASSLVRGGGGRYGYTF.

This clonotype was observed many times. The rearrangement joins TRBV6-1 to TRBJ2-7; no clear D gene. Germline V gene lookup returns CDR1 MNHNS and CDR2 SASEGT. The CDR3 has 12 residues. V was trimmed by 6 bases and J by 1 base, leaving 7 bases between them. The CDR3 coding sequence is TGTGCCAGCAGCGGCCTTTCCTACGAGCAGTACTTC. It yields the protein CASSGLSYEQYF.

The gene calls are TRBV20-1 and TRBJ2-1; 8 nucleotides line up with TRBD2. Trimming took 3 bases from V and 4 from J; bases not matched to a gene: 14. Germline CDR1 is DFQATT and CDR2 is SNEGSKA (reference sequence). The CDR3 is 17 residues long. The CDR3 loop is CSASSGAGVYGYNEQFF. CDR3 in DNA: TGCAGTGCTAGTAGCGGGGCGGGAGTCTATGGGTACAATGAGCAGTTCTTC.

CDR3 protein: CASSYLTGDTEAFF. The CDR3 DNA reads TGTGCCAGCAGTTACTTGACAGGGGACACTGAAGCTTTCTTT. This chain uses TRBV6-2 or TRBV6-3 with TRBJ1-1, with 8 positions matching TRBD1. From germline, CDR1 is MNHEY and CDR2 SVGEGT. The junction had 1 base not matched to a gene; V was cut back by 1 base and J by 3 bases. This CDR3 is built from 14 residues.

J is TRBJ2-7 and V is TRBV7-9, with 12 bases that match TRBD2. The CDR3 has 17 residues. Germline V gives CDR1 SEHNR, CDR2 FQNEAQ (reference sequence). J was trimmed by 2 bases and V by 6 bases; bases with no gene match: 11. The CDR3 sequence: CASSYNVGLAGTYEQYF. Here the CDR3 DNA reads TGTGCCAGCAGTTATAACGTAGGACTAGCGGGAACCTACGAGCAGTACTTC.

This clonotype was detected many times. This chain connects TRBV12-3 or TRBV12-4 to TRBJ2-7, with TRBD2 identical over 8 bases. This CDR3 comprises 14 residues. V lost 6 bases and J lost 3; bases outside the gene matches: 7. The DNA for the CDR3 is TGTGCCAGCAGAACCGGGACTAGAGGCTACGAGCAGTACTTC. Protein sequence: CASRTGTRGYEQYF.

This chain joins TRBV28 and TRBJ1-2, with a possible D match to TRBD1 (6 bases). The CDR3 consists of 15 residues. V was cut by 1 base and J by 5 bases, with 14 bases left in between. From germline, CDR1 is MDHEN and CDR2 SYDVKM. CDR3 in amino acids: CASSLYDRPQYGYTF. CDR3 bases: TGTGCCAGCAGTTTATATGACAGGCCTCAGTATGGCTACACCTTC.

The CDR3 sequence is CASSTGSGITGELFF. The CDR3 DNA sequence: TGTGCCAGCAGTACCGGAAGCGGGATCACCGGGGAGCTGTTTTTT. The chain is built from TRBV2 and TRBJ2-2; 7 nucleotides align to TRBD2. Trimming cost V 5 bases and J 4 bases; bases outside gene matches: 7. This CDR3 is 15 amino acids long. Germline lookup yields CDR1 SNHLY and CDR2 FYNNEI.

Many counts were recorded for this clonotype. The chain couples TRBV28 to TRBJ1-2; 9 bases map to TRBD1. Germline CDR1 reads MDHEN; CDR2 reads SYDVKM. The CDR3 sequence is 18 residues long. The trim removed 3 bases at V and 5 bases at J, leaving 16 bases unmatched. CDR3 in amino acids: CASSLRGGQGVGRYGYTF. CDR3 DNA sequence: TGTGCCAGCAGTTTGCGGGGGGGACAGGGAGTAGGAAGGTATGGCTACACCTTC.

This clonotype was seen repeatedly, ten times or more. The chain carries TRBV29-1 and TRBJ2-7; 8 bases agree with TRBD1. The CDR3 is made up of 12 amino acids. The V segment lost 5 bases and the J segment 9 bases; nucleotides outside the gene matches: 9. Germline-derived CDR1 and CDR2 are SQVTM and ANQGSEA. Here the CDR3 DNA reads TGCAGCGTTATACCGGGACAGGAGGGGCAGTACTTC. Residues: CSVIPGQEGQYF.

The sample holds many counts of this clonotype. The V and J genes are TRBV28 and TRBJ2-7; TRBD1 aligns across 10 bases. The CDR3 sequence is 15 residues long. Germline V gives CDR1 MDHEN, CDR2 SYDVKM. Germline trimming cut 5 bases from V and 6 bases from J; bases unmatched to any gene: 10. Here the CDR3 reads CASSTWGQGYFEQYF. The CDR3 DNA follows: TGTGCCAGCAGTACTTGGGGACAGGGGTATTTCGAGCAGTACTTC.

The table lists this clonotype with many counts. The CDR3 DNA reads TGTGCCAGCAGCCAAGGGGGACGGGAGTTTGGTGAGCAGTTCTTC. Amino acids: CASSQGGREFGEQFF. The chain has TRBV3-1 and TRBJ2-1, with D perhaps TRBD2 (6 bases). This CDR3 has 15 amino acids. Germline CDR1 is LGHDT and CDR2 is YNNKEL (reference sequence). The V end lost 1 base, the J end lost 9 bases, and 16 bases lay between the germline ends.

There are many counts of this clonotype. This rearrangement joins TRBV12-5 to TRBJ1-5, with TRBD1 as a possible D gene (5 bases). Trimming left V 6 bases short and J 5 bases short, with 11 bases between. This CDR3 is 13 amino acids long. The V gene's germline CDR1 is LGHNT and CDR2 FRNRAP. The CDR3 protein is CASGQDGDQPQHF. In DNA, the CDR3 is TGTGCTAGTGGACAGGACGGAGATCAGCCCCAGCATTTT.

This clonotype has ten or more counts. This chain joins TRBV6-1 and TRBJ1-1; D not resolved. This CDR3 contains 14 residues. Per germline, CDR1 MNHNS and CDR2 SASEGT. V was clipped by 2 bases and J by 4 bases, with 11 bases between them. Here the CDR3 DNA reads TGTGCCAGCAGTGAATTTCGGGTCGTCACTGAAGCTTTCTTT. Amino acids: CASSEFRVVTEAFF.

This clonotype was recorded at least ten times. This chain links TRBV5-1 with TRBJ2-1; maybe TRBD2 (5 bases). The CDR3 extends over 15 amino acids. The V end lost 1 base, the J end lost 0 bases, and 8 bases lay between the germline ends. Germline assignment: CDR1 SGHRS and CDR2 YFSETQ. CDR3 loop: CASSLRLASYNEQFF. CDR3 coding DNA: TGCGCCAGCAGCTTGCGCCTAGCCTCCTACAATGAGCAGTTCTTC.

The CDR3 DNA follows: TGTGCCAGCAGCGTTCAGGAGACAACCTACGAGCAGTACTTC. Its translation: CASSVQETTYEQYF. This sequence joins TRBV9 and TRBJ2-7; no firm D call. The CDR3 sequence is 14 residues long. Germline CDR1 reads SGDLS; CDR2 reads YYNGEE. V was shortened by 2 bases and J by 2 bases, with 11 bases between the two germline ends.

This clonotype was detected many times. V and J are TRBV7-3 and TRBJ2-1, with 10 positions matching TRBD2. The germline CDR1 and CDR2 sequences are SGHTA and FQGTGA. The length of the CDR3 is 15 residues. Trimming cost V 2 bases and J 9 bases; bases outside gene matches: 7. The CDR3 DNA sequence: TGTGCCAGCAGCTTACGACTAGCGGGTAGGGGTGAGCAGTTCTTC. Protein product: CASSLRLAGRGEQFF. Filled out from reference TRBV7-3 and TRBJ2-1, the complete variable domain reads GAGVSQTPSNKVTEKGKYVELRCDPISGHTALYWYRQSLGQGPEFLIYFQGTGAADDSGLPNDRFFAVRPEGSVSTLKIQRTERGDSAVYLCASSLRLAGRGEQFFGPGTRLTVL.

This clonotype has a handful of counts. The chain recombines TRBV5-6 with TRBJ1-1, with TRBD1 matching over 7 bases. This CDR3 has 16 residues. Trimming removed 0 bases from V and 0 bases from J; junction bases left unmatched: 5. CDR1 is SGHDT, CDR2 YYEEEE, per germline. CDR3 DNA: TGTGCCAGCAGCTTGGCCGGGACAGTTATGAACACTGAAGCTTTCTTT. This gives the protein CASSLAGTVMNTEAFF.

This chain connects TRBV15 to TRBJ2-3; possibly TRBD1 for D (6 bases). The CDR3 runs to 16 residues. CDR1 and CDR2 (germline): LNHNV, YYDKDF (reference sequence). V dropped 4 bases and J dropped 1 base, with 15 bases sitting between them. The DNA of the CDR3 is TGTGCCACCAGCACAAAACAGGGAGTGGGCACAGATACGCAGTATTTT. Translating gives CATSTKQGVGTDTQYF.

The V call is TRBV5-6, the J call TRBJ1-6; maybe TRBD1 (6 bases). V lost 0 bases, J lost 3 bases, and 7 bases lay in between. CDR1 and CDR2 from the germline V gene are SGHDT and YYEEEE. There are 15 residues in the CDR3. The CDR3 nucleotides are TGTGCCAGCAGCTTGGACAGGGACTATAATTCACCCCTCCACTTT. Its protein is CASSLDRDYNSPLHF.

This clonotype was observed many times. V is TRBV7-2 and J is TRBJ2-7, with 14 bases lining up with TRBD2. Per germline, CDR1 SGHTA and CDR2 FQGNSA. The CDR3 spans 17 residues. After removal of 1 base from V and 2 bases from J, the junction contained 4 bases not matched to a gene. The CDR3 region is CASSLGLAGGIPYEQYF. Here the CDR3 DNA reads TGTGCCAGCAGCTTAGGACTAGCGGGAGGGATCCCCTACGAGCAGTACTTC.